These 11 T cell receptor beta chains originate from one sample sequenced in a study of PD-L1 blockade in urothelial cancer. This table comes from immunoSEQ multiplex PCR, and its TCRdb copy is limited to in-frame clones, with some not included. The table lists more than 35,000 clones, around 34% of them singletons. The sequences come from tumor tissue, collected before atezolizumab (anti-PD-L1) treatment. The receptors here all came from a man aged 55 to 70 with urothelial cancer.

This clone was counted between two and nine times. The genes are TRBV18 and TRBJ2-2; TRBD1 agrees at 10 bases. The germline CDR1 and CDR2 sequences are KGHSH and LQKENI. Trimming at V came to 0 bases and at J to 9 bases, leaving 10 bases not matched to a gene. This CDR3 spans 17 amino acids. Written as DNA, the CDR3 is TGTGCCAGCTCACCACCCCGACAGGGGGCGAATCTCAGGGAGCTGTTTTTT. Translation: CASSPPRQGANLRELFF.

V usage is TRBV9 and J usage is TRBJ1-6, with D uncertain. V lost 5 bases to trimming and J lost 5 bases, with 11 bases between them. The CDR3 length is 14 residues. CDR1 is SGDLS, CDR2 YYNGEE, per germline. CDR3 region: CASSKTQDNSPLHF. CDR3 DNA: TGTGCCAGCAGTAAGACTCAGGATAATTCACCCCTCCACTTT.

This clone has only a few counts. V gene TRBV12-1 combines with J gene TRBJ1-1; the table's D call of TRBD1 was not tested on the DNA. TRBV12-1 is classified as a pseudogene. This CDR3 has 14 residues. CDR3 in amino acids: CASSFLQGPTEAFF. CDR3 nucleotides: TGTGCCAGCAGCTTCCTGCAGGGGCCCACTGAAGCTTTCTTT.

The gene calls are TRBV11-3 and TRBJ1-1; possible D gene TRBD1, 5 bases. V was shortened by 3 bases and J by 5 bases, with 16 bases between the two germline ends. This CDR3 region has 15 residues. Germline CDR1 is SGHNT and CDR2 is YENEEA. The DNA for the CDR3 is TGTGCCAGCAGCTTCCTCGGAAGGGGTCGAACTGAAGCTTTCTTT. It yields the protein CASSFLGRGRTEAFF.

This clone was seen ten or more times. The chain employs TRBV11-3 and TRBJ1-3; tentative D call: TRBD1 (6 bases). The CDR3 runs 15 residues. Germline V gene data show CDR1 as SGHNT and CDR2 as YENEEA. Trimming shortened V by 5 bases and J by 0 bases, and 11 bases separated the two germline ends. The CDR3 DNA sequence: TGTGCCAGCAGCCTGGACAGCTTCTCTGGAAACACCATATATTTT. It codes for CASSLDSFSGNTIYF.

The chain uses TRBV5-1 and TRBJ1-2, with 12 nucleotides matching TRBD1. Germline CDR1 SGHRS, CDR2 YFSETQ. With 5 bases clipped from V and 1 base from J, the junction kept 6 bases outside the gene matches. The CDR3 is 16 residues long. CDR3 amino acids: CASRTGTGGHNYGYTF. The DNA of the CDR3 is TGCGCCAGCAGAACCGGGACAGGGGGCCATAACTATGGCTACACCTTC.

The V gene is TRBV15, the J gene TRBJ1-4; TRBD1 aligns across 11 bases. Per germline, CDR1 LNHNV and CDR2 YYDKDF (reference sequence). The CDR3 runs to 15 residues. J gave up 8 bases and V 4 bases, and 6 bases lay outside the gene matches. The CDR3 DNA follows: TGTGCCACCAGCAAACCGGGACAGGGGGAAGAAAAACTGTTTTTT. Amino acid sequence: CATSKPGQGEEKLFF. Full variable domain (rest looked up from reference TRBV15 and TRBJ1-4): DAMVIQNPRYQVTQFGKPVTLSCSQTLNHNVMYWYQQKSSQAPKLLFHYYDKDFNNEADTPDNFQSRRPNTSFCFLDIRSPGLGDTAMYLCATSKPGQGEEKLFFGSGTQLSVL.

This clone was counted at least ten times. The chain uses TRBV18 and TRBJ1-1; tentative D call: TRBD1 (5 bases). V dropped 3 bases and J dropped 6 bases, with 11 bases sitting between them. This CDR3 is built from 13 residues. Germline values: CDR1 KGHSH, CDR2 LQKENI. The CDR3 loop reads CASSPTEGAEAFF. In DNA, the CDR3 is TGTGCCAGCTCACCGACAGAAGGGGCTGAAGCTTTCTTT.

In this sample, this clone turned up a few times. The rearrangement uses TRBV28 and TRBJ2-1; the D gene is possibly TRBD1 (6 bases). Germline CDR1 and CDR2: MDHEN and SYDVKM. This CDR3 has 15 residues. V lost 6 bases to trimming and J lost 3 bases, with 15 bases between them. This CDR3 is CASSGLTGNYNEQFF. The CDR3 DNA reads TGTGCCAGCAGCGGGCTGACAGGTAACTACAATGAGCAGTTCTTC.

The chain links TRBV30 to TRBJ2-3, with D perhaps TRBD1 or TRBD2 (6 bases each). V was pared by 3 bases and J by 2 bases, with 12 bases between. Germline V gene lookup returns CDR1 GTSNPN and CDR2 SVGIG (reference sequence). The length of the CDR3 is 14 residues. CDR3 amino acids: CAWRNGGLTDTQYF. DNA for the CDR3: TGTGCCTGGAGGAATGGGGGGCTCACAGATACGCAGTATTTT.

This clone was detected only a few times. The rearrangement links TRBV15 to TRBJ1-4, with D hard to call. The CDR3 spans 15 residues. Trimming left V 10 bases short and J 4 bases short, with 19 bases between. Germline V lookup: CDR1 LNHNV, CDR2 YYDKDF (reference sequence). CDR3 DNA sequence: TGTGCCAGCAGAGCCCGGCAGTCTTATAATGAAAAACTGTTTTTT. It codes for CASRARQSYNEKLFF.